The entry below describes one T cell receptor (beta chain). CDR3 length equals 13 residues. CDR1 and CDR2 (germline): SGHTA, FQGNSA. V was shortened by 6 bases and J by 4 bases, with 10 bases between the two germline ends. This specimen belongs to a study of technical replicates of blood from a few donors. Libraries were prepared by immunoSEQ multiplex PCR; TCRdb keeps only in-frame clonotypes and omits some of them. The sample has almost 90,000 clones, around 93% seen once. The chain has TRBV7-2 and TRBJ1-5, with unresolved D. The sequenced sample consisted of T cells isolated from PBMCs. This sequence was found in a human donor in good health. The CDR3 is CASRPTSNQPQHF. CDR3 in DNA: TGTGCCAGCAGGCCAACGAGTAATCAGCCCCAGCATTTT.